This TCR beta chain was profiled in a study of blood T cell repertoires in COVID-19. Authors' processing steps: The assay estimated nucleated cells by amplifying reference gene primers. Sequenced by immunoSEQ multiplex PCR; TCRdb stores in-frame clones only, minus some. That table is the source of V, J and clone size, and D and trimming were worked out from the DNA. Altogether 110,000 or so clones are present, 80% to 90% being singletons, with the ten largest covering around 4.5%. The CDR3 runs 13 residues. The germline CDR1 and CDR2 sequences are SNHLY and FYNNEI. After removal of 8 bases from V and 4 bases from J, the junction contained 6 bases not matched to a gene.

Sequenced sample: peripheral blood. The V call is TRBV2, the J call TRBJ1-1, with 8 bases matching TRBD1. This sequence was found in a woman aged 45-59 years with acute or convalescent COVID-19. The CDR3 spells CASSTGGGTEAFF. The CDR3 coding sequence is TGTGCCAGCTCAACAGGGGGGGGCACTGAAGCTTTCTTT.